Below are 10 T cell receptor beta chains sequenced from a single sample in a study of blood T cell repertoires in COVID-19. Clones were read by immunoSEQ multiplex PCR, and TCRdb kept only the in-frame ones, dropping some. In the table there are approximately 140,000 clones, 75% to 90% of which are singletons. Sequencing used PBMCs or T cells enriched from blood (not recorded which). These receptors came from a woman in her forties who had been exposed to COVID-19.

V and J are TRBV7-9 and TRBJ1-5; the match to TRBD1 covers 9 bases. The CDR3 is 14 amino acids. The V segment lost 5 bases and the J segment 4 bases; nucleotides outside the gene matches: 3. Per germline, CDR1 SEHNR and CDR2 FQNEAQ (reference sequence). CDR3 region: CASSRGQGNQPQHF. The CDR3 DNA reads TGTGCCAGCAGCCGGGGACAGGGTAATCAGCCCCAGCATTTT.

This clone was seen once. The genes are TRBV9 and TRBJ1-5; 8 bases line up with TRBD1. The CDR3 runs to 15 residues. Losses at the gene ends were 0 bases for V and 6 bases for J; bases not matched to a gene: 5. Germline CDR1 is SGDLS and CDR2 is YYNGEE. Here the CDR3 DNA reads TGTGCCAGCAGCGTAGGACAGGGGAGGGGTCAGCCCCAGCATTTT. This gives the protein CASSVGQGRGQPQHF.

This clone was seen a few times. This chain links TRBV19 with TRBJ1-1; a possible D gene is TRBD1 (6 bases). Germline V gives CDR1 LNHDA, CDR2 SQIVND (reference sequence). The CDR3 sequence is 14 residues long. Trimming took 5 bases from V and 0 from J, leaving 10 bases between them. The CDR3 nucleotides read TGTGCCAGTAGTCCCGGACAGTTGAACACTGAAGCTTTCTTT. Its protein is CASSPGQLNTEAFF.

The chain carries TRBV5-1 and TRBJ2-1; maybe TRBD2 (5 bases). The V and J ends lost 0 bases and 10 bases respectively, with 14 bases between them. The length of the CDR3 is 14 residues. The germline CDR1 and CDR2 sequences are SGHRS and YFSETQ. In nucleotides, the CDR3 is TGCGCCAGCAGCTTGGAGGCAGGCAGGAGGGAGCAGTTCTTC. Translation: CASSLEAGRREQFF.

The genes are TRBV19 and TRBJ1-2, with D perhaps matching TRBD1 (5 bases). The CDR3 contains 15 residues. Germline lookup yields CDR1 LNHDA and CDR2 SQIVND (reference sequence). V dropped 2 bases and J dropped 4 bases, with 14 bases sitting between them. CDR3 in amino acids: CASSINPPGGYGYTF. CDR3 bases: TGTGCCAGTAGTATAAACCCGCCGGGGGGCTATGGCTACACCTTC.

V and J are TRBV4-1 and TRBJ2-1; 9 bases agree with TRBD2. The CDR3 runs 15 residues. Per the germline V gene, CDR1 is MGHRA and CDR2 is YSYEKL. V gave up 1 base and J gave up 8 bases; unmatched junction bases: 6. CDR3 in amino acids: CASSQGGTSIHEQFF. The CDR3 DNA follows: TGCGCCAGCAGCCAAGGTGGGACTAGCATCCATGAGCAGTTCTTC.

The V and J genes are TRBV9 and TRBJ1-1; 12 bases match TRBD1. CDR3 length equals 17 residues. J was trimmed by 4 bases and V by 4 bases; bases with no gene match: 11. Germline lookup yields CDR1 SGDLS and CDR2 YYNGEE. The CDR3 DNA sequence: TGTGCCAGCAGCCCCAGATGGGACAGGGGGCAGGGCACTGAAGCTTTCTTT. It codes for CASSPRWDRGQGTEAFF. Full variable domain (remainder filled in from reference TRBV9 and TRBJ1-1): DSGVTQTPKHLITATGQRVTLRCSPRSGDLSVYWYQQSLDQGLQFLIQYYNGEERAKGNILERFSAQQFPDLHSELNLSSLELGDSALYFCASSPRWDRGQGTEAFFGQGTRLTVV.

The chain is built from TRBV11-2 and TRBJ1-5; D call uncertain. Germline lookup yields CDR1 SGHAT and CDR2 FQNNGV. The CDR3 extends over 14 amino acids. V lost 2 bases and J 4 bases, leaving 9 bases between the germline ends. The DNA of the CDR3 is TGTGCCAGCAGCTTAAGTACAGTAAATCAGCCCCAGCATTTT. This gives the protein CASSLSTVNQPQHF.

V usage is TRBV11-1 and J usage is TRBJ2-5, with unresolved D. This CDR3 contains 12 residues. CDR1 and CDR2 (germline): SGHAT, FQDESV (reference sequence). Trimming cost V 1 base and J 5 bases, with 5 bases left between them. CDR3 region: CASSLDTETQYF. CDR3 nucleotide sequence: TGTGCCAGCAGCTTAGACACGGAGACCCAGTACTTC.

The V gene is TRBV5-5, the J gene TRBJ1-5; maybe TRBD1 (5 bases). The V gene's germline CDR1 is SGHKS and CDR2 YYEKEE (reference sequence). The CDR3 sequence is 18 residues long. V was pared by 0 bases and J by 0 bases, with 16 bases between. CDR3 DNA: TGTGCCAGCAGCTTGGGGTTAGGGGAGGCCCTTAGCAATCAGCCCCAGCATTTT. Its protein is CASSLGLGEALSNQPQHF.